This T cell receptor (beta chain) comes out of a study of blood T cells in healthy people across ages. Through a sample-barcoded 5' primer and a J-beta primer mix, a second PCR was run for about 6 to 11 cycles. A single record per CDR3 protein comes from TCRdb applying MiXCR to the 5' RACE reads. This sample has roughly 2 million distinct CDR3 sequences; 40% to 55% occur once, and the top ten carry less than 2.5%. The CDR3 contains 15 residues. In germline, CDR1 is MDHEN, CDR2 SYDVKM. The V gene lost 3 bases and the J gene lost 0 bases, with 10 bases spanning the gap. Sequenced input: blood. The chain couples TRBV28 to TRBJ2-3; no clear D gene. The source of this sequence is a woman in her 40s in good health. Written as DNA, the CDR3 is TGTGCCAGCAGTTTTGCGAGAACTAGCACAGATACGCAGTATTTT. As protein: CASSFARTSTDTQYF.